The subject of this entry is one T cell receptor (beta chain). The antigen is unknown. This entry comes from a study of cytomegalovirus exposure and HLA in healthy donors. The PCR made use of 60 Vbeta and 13 Jbeta primers. The table came from immunoSEQ multiplex PCR; TCRdb's copy has only in-frame clones and leaves some out. This sample yields 150,000 to 200,000 clones, of which about four fifths are seen a single time; 1.5% belongs to the top ten. Deletions cut 7 bases from V and 5 bases from J, with 14 bases between. Germline V gives CDR1 SQVTM, CDR2 ANQGSEA. The length of the CDR3 is 13 residues. Broader study findings: Immune exposure information comprised only CMV serostatus.

This sequence joins TRBV29-1 and TRBJ1-4; the D is unclear. Sequencing was carried out using PBMCs. The TCR originated in a girl aged 10 to 17 in good health and CMV-seropositive. The CDR3 bases are TGCAGCGCCCAAGCCGCTATCAATGAAAAACTGTTTTTT. Translating gives CSAQAAINEKLFF.